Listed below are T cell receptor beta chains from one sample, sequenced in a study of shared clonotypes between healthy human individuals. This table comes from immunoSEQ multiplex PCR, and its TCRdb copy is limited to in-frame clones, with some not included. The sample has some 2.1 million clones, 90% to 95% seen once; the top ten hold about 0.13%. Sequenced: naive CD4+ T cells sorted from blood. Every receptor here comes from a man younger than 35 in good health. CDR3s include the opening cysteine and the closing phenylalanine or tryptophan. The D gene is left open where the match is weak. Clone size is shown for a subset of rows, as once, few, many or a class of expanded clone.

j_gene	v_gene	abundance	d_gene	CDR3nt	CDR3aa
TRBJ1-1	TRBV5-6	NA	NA	TGTGCCAGCAGCGTGAACACTGAAGCTTTCTTT	CASSVNTEAFF
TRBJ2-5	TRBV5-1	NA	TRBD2	TGCGCCAGCGGCCGTTCAGCGGGAGGCGGAGAGACCCAGTACTTC	CASGRSAGGGETQYF
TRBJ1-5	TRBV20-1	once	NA	TGCAGTGTTTCGTCTAATCAGCCCCAGCATTTT	CSVSSNQPQHF
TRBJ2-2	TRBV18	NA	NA	TGTGCCAGCTCCCATTTTGCGGCGGGAACCGGGGAGCTGTTTTTT	CASSHFAAGTGELFF
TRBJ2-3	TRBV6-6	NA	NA	TGTGCCAGCAGTTCCCGGGGGTCTGGCACAGATACGCAGTATTTT	CASSSRGSGTDTQYF
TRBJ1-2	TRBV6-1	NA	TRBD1	TGTGCCAGCAGTGGACAGGGGGAAGGCTATGGCTACACCTTC	CASSGQGEGYGYTF
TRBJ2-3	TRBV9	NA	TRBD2	TGTGCCAGCAGCGTAGATCGTGGCGGGACTAGCGGGAGGCTAGGGTTCACAGATACGCAGTATTTT	CASSVDRGGTSGRLGFTDTQYF
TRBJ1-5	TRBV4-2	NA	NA	TGTGCCAGCAGCCCTATCCAGGGATCGGGCAATCAGCCCCAGCATTTT	CASSPIQGSGNQPQHF
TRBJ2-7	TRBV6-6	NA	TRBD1	TGTGCCAGCAGTTGGACGCTGGACAGGGTGTTAGCCGAGCAGTACTTC	CASSWTLDRVLAEQYF
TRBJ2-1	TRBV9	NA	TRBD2	TGTGCCAGCAGCGTATCCGGTCTAGCGGGAAACAATGAGCAGTTCTTC	CASSVSGLAGNNEQFF
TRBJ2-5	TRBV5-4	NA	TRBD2	TGTGCCAGCAGCCCAGGGGGTAGCGGGGGTTGGGAGACCCAGTACTTC	CASSPGGSGGWETQYF
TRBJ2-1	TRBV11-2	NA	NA	TGTGCCAGCAGCCATAATTTCAAAAGGGTACTCTTC	CASSHNFKRVLF
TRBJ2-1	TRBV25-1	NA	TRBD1	TGTGCCAGCAGTGAATCGAGGGCAGGGGGCCGGAATGAGCAGTTCTTC	CASSESRAGGRNEQFF
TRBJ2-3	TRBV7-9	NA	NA	TGTGCCAGCAGCTTCGGGTCTAGCACAGATACGCAGTATTTT	CASSFGSSTDTQYF
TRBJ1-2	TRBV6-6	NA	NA	TGTGCCAGCAGACCCGGCGCGGGGGGCTATGGCTACACCTTC	CASRPGAGGYGYTF
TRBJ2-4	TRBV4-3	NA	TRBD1	TGCGCCAGCAGCCAAGATCCGGGACAGGGACAAAACATTCAGTACTTC	CASSQDPGQGQNIQYF
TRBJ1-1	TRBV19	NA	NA	TGTGCCAGTAGTATTCGCAGCATGAACACTGAAGCTTTCTTT	CASSIRSMNTEAFF
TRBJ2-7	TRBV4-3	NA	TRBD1	TGCGCCAGCAGCCAATGGACAGGGAATACCTACGAGCAGTACTTC	CASSQWTGNTYEQYF
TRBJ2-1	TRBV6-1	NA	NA	TGTGCCAGCAGCGCCAGTCTAGGCAATGAGCAGTTCTTC	CASSASLGNEQFF
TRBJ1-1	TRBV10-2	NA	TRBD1	TGCGCCAGCAGTGCGCCAGGGGGCCGGAACACTGAAGCTTTCTTT	CASSAPGGRNTEAFF
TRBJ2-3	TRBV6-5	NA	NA	TGTGCCAGCAGTTATGGGGGGAGACGTACAGATACGCAGTATTTT	CASSYGGRRTDTQYF
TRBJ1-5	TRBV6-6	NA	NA	TGTGCCAGCAGTTACCCAGTAGGTAGCAATCAGCCCCAGCATTTT	CASSYPVGSNQPQHF
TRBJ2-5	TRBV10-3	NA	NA	TGTGCCATCAGTGAAGGTCCGAAAGGGGAGACCCAGTACTTC	CAISEGPKGETQYF
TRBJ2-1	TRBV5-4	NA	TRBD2	TGTGCCAGCAGCTTGGGAGCTAGCGGGAGGGATGAGCAGTTCTTC	CASSLGASGRDEQFF
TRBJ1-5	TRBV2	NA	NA	TGTGCCAGCAGTGGGTTTGGGGGATCTCAGCCCCAGCATTTT	CASSGFGGSQPQHF
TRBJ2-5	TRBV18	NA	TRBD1	TGTGCCAGCTCATCGGACAGGACAGAGACCCAGTACTTC	CASSSDRTETQYF